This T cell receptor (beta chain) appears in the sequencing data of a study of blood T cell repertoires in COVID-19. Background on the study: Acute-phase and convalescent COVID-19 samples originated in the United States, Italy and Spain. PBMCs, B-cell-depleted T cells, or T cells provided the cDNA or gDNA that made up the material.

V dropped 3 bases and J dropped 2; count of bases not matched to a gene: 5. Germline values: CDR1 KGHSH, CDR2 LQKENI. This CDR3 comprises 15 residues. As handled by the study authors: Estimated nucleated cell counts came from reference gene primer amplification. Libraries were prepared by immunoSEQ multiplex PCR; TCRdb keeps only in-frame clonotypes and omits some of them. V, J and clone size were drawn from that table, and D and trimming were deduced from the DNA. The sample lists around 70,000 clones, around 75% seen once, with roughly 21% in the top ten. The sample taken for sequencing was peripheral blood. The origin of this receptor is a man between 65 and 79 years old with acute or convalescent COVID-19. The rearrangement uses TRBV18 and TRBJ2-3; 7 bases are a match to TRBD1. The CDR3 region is CASSPTGFPTDTQYF. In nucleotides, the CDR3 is TGTGCCAGCTCACCGACAGGGTTCCCCACAGATACGCAGTATTTT. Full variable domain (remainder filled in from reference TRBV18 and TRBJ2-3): NAGVMQNPRHLVRRRGQEARLRCSPMKGHSHVYWYRQLPEEGLKFMVYLQKENIIDESGMPKERFSAEFPKEGPSILRIQQVVRGDSAAYFCASSPTGFPTDTQYFGPGTRLTVL.